The present T cell receptor beta chain was sequenced within a study of blood T cell repertoires in COVID-19. Study context: Specimens from acute and convalescent COVID-19 originated in the United States, Italy and Spain. T cells, B-cell-depleted T cells, or PBMCs provided the cDNA or gDNA that served as material.

The CDR3 sequence is 14 residues long. In germline, CDR1 is MNHEY, CDR2 SVGAGI. Trimming took 7 bases from V and 0 from J, leaving 12 bases between them. Original methodology: Amplification of reference gene primers provided the estimated nucleated cell counts. Assay: immunoSEQ multiplex PCR; the TCRdb copy retains only in-frame clones and omits some. D and trimming were read from the DNA, whereas the V and J calls and clone size are those reported in that table. The profile shows about 66,000 clones, roughly 84% of them singletons. This sequence was found in a man between 50 and 59 years old with active COVID-19. The chain combines TRBV6-5 with TRBJ1-1; TRBD1 is a possible D gene (6 bases). Sequences were obtained from peripheral blood. CDR3 sequence (DNA): TGTGCCAGCACCTTGGGACAAGTGAACACTGAAGCTTTCTTT. Its protein is CASTLGQVNTEAFF.